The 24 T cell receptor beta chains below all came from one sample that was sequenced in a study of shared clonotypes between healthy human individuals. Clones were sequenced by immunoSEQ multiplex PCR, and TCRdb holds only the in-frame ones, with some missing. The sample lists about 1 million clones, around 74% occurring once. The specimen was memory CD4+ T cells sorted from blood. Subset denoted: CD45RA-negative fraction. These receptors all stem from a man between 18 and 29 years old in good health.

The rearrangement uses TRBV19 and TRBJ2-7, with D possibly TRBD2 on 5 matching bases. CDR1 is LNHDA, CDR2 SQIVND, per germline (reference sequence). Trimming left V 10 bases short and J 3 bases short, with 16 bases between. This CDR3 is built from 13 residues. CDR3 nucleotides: TGTGCCACCTTACGCGCGGAGGACTACGAGCAGTACTTC. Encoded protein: CATLRAEDYEQYF.

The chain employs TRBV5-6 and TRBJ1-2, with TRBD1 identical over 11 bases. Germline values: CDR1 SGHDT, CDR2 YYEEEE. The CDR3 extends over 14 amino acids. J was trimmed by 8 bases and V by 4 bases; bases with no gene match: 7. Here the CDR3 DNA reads TGTGCCAGCAGCACTGGACAGGGGGCTCTAGGCTACACCTTC. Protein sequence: CASSTGQGALGYTF.

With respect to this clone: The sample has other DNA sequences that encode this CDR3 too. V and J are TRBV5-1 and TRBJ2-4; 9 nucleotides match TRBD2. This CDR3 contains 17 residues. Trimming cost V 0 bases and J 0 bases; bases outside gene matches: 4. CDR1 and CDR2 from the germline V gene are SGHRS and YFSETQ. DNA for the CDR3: TGCGCCAGCAGCTTGGATGGTAGCGGGAGAGCCAAAAACATTCAGTACTTC. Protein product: CASSLDGSGRAKNIQYF. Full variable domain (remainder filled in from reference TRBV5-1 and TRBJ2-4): KAGVTQTPRYLIKTRGQQVTLSCSPISGHRSVSWYQQTPGQGLQFLFEYFSETQRNKGNFPGRFSGRQFSNSRSEMNVSTLELGDSALYLCASSLDGSGRAKNIQYFGAGTRLSVL.

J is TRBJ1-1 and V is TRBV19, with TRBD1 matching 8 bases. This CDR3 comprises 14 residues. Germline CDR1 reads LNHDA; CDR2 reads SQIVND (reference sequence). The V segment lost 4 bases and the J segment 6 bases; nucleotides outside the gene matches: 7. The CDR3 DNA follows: TGTGCCAGTAGTACCACAGGGGGGATGGCTGAAGCTTTCTTT. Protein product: CASSTTGGMAEAFF. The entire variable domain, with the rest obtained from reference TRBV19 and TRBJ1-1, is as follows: DGGITQSPKYLFRKEGQNVTLSCEQNLNHDAMYWYRQDPGQGLRLIYYSQIVNDFQKGDIAEGYSVSREKKESFPLTVTSAQKNPTAFYLCASSTTGGMAEAFFGQGTRLTVV.

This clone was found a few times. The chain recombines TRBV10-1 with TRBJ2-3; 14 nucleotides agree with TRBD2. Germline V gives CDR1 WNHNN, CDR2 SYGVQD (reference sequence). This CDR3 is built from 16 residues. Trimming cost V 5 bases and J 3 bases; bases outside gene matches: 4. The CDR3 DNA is TGCGCCAGCAGTCGGACTAGCGGGGGGCCTACAGATACGCAGTATTTT. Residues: CASSRTSGGPTDTQYF.

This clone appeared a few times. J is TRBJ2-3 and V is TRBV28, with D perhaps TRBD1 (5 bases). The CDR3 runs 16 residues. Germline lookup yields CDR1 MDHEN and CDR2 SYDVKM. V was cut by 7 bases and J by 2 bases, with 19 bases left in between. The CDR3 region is CASNADGHPLTDTQYF. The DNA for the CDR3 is TGTGCCAGCAACGCCGACGGACACCCGCTCACAGATACGCAGTATTTT.

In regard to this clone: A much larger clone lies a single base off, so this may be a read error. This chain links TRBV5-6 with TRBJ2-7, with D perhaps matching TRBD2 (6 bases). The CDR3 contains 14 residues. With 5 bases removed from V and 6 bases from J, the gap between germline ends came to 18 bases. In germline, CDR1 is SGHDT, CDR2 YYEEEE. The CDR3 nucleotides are TGTGCCAGCAGGGGGAGGAGCCCAGAGGGCGAGCAGTACTTC. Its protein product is CASRGRSPEGEQYF.

The CDR3 DNA reads as TGTGCCTGGGGGGACTTTATCAACTCGGAGACCCAGTACTTC. This translates into CAWGDFINSETQYF. The rearrangement links TRBV30 to TRBJ2-5; D might be TRBD2 (6 bases). The CDR3 length is 14 residues. Trimming left V 5 bases short and J 5 bases short, with 18 bases between. Germline V gene sequence: CDR1 GTSNPN, CDR2 SVGIG (reference sequence).

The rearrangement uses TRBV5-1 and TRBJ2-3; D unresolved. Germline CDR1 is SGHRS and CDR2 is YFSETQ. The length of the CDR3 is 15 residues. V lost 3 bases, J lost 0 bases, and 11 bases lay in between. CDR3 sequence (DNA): TGCGCCAGCAGCTGGAACATGAAGAGCACAGATACGCAGTATTTT. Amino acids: CASSWNMKSTDTQYF.

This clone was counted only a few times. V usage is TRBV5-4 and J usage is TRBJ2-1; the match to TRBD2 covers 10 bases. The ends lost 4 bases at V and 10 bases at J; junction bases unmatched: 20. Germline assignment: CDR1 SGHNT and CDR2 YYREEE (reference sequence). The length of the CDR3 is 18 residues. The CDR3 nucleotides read TGTGCCAGCAGCGCAGATCCTAGCGGGGGAAACTCCGTTAGGGAGCAGTTCTTC. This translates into CASSADPSGGNSVREQFF.

CDR3 sequence reads: CASRADRGLQPQHF. The CDR3 nucleotides read TGTGCCAGCAGGGCCGACAGGGGGCTTCAGCCCCAGCATTTT. The V and J genes are TRBV6-1 and TRBJ1-5; TRBD1 agrees at 10 bases. Germline V gene lookup returns CDR1 MNHNS and CDR2 SASEGT. This CDR3 contains 14 residues. The V segment lost 6 bases and the J segment 6 bases; nucleotides outside the gene matches: 5.

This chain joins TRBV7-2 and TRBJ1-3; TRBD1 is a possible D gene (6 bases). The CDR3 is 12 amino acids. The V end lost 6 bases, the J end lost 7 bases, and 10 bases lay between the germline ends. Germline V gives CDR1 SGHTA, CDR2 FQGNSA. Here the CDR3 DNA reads TGTGCCAGCAGTTCACAGGGTAACACCATATATTTT. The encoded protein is CASSSQGNTIYF.

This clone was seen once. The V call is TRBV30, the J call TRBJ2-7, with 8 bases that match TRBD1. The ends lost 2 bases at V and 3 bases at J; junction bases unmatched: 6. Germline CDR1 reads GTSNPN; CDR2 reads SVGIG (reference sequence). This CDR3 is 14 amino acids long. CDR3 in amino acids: CAWSYGQGVYEQYF. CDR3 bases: TGTGCCTGGAGTTACGGACAGGGAGTCTACGAGCAGTACTTC.

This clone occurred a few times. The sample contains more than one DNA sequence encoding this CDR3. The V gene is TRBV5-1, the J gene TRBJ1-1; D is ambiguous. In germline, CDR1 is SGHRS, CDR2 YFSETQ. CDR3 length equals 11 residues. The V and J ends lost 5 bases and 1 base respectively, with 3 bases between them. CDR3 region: CASSSNTEAFF. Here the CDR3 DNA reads TGCGCCAGCAGTTCGAACACTGAAGCTTTCTTT.

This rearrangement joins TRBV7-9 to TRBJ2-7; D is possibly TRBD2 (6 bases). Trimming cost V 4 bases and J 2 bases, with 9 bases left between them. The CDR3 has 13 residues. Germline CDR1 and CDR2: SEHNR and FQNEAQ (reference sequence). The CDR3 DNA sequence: TGTGCCAGCAGCTCGGAGCGGGCCTACGAGCAGTACTTC. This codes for CASSSERAYEQYF.

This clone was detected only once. CDR3 protein: CASSGRAGALHNEQFF. DNA for the CDR3: TGTGCCAGCAGCGGACGAGCGGGGGCGCTACACAATGAGCAGTTCTTC. J is TRBJ2-1 and V is TRBV9; 8 nucleotides match TRBD2. This CDR3 region has 16 residues. Germline V gives CDR1 SGDLS, CDR2 YYNGEE. V shed 3 bases, J shed 5 bases, and the junction held 10 bases outside the gene matches.

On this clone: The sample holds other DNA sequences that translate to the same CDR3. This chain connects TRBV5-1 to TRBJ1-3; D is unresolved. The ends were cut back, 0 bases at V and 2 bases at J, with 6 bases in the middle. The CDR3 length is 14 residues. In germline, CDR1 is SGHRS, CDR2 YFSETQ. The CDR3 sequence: CASSLDRAGNTIYF. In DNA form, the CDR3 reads TGCGCCAGCAGCTTGGACCGGGCTGGAAACACCATATATTTT.

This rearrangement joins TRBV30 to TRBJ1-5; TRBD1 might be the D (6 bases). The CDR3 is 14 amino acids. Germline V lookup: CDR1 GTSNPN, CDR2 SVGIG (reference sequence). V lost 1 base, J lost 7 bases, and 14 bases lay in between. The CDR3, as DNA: TGTGCCTGGAGTGAAGAGGGGGGCCGGCAGCCCCAGCATTTT. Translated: CAWSEEGGRQPQHF. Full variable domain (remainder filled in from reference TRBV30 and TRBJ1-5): SQTIHQWPATLVQPVGSPLSLECTVEGTSNPNLYWYRQAAGRGLQLLFYSVGIGQISSEVPQNLSASRPQDRQFILSSKKLLLSDSGFYLCAWSEEGGRQPQHFGDGTRLSIL.

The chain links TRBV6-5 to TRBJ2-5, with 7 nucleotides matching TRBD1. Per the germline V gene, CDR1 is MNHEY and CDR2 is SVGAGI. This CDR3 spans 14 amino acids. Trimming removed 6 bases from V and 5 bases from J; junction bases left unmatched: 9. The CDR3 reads CASSLTGRGETQYF. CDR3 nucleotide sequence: TGTGCCAGCAGCTTGACAGGGAGAGGGGAGACCCAGTACTTC.

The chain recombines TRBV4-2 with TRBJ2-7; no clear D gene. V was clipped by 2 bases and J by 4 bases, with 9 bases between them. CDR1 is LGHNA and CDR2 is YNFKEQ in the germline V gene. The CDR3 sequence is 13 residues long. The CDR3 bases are TGTGCCAGCAGCCAACGAGATGTTTACGAGCAGTACTTC. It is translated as CASSQRDVYEQYF.

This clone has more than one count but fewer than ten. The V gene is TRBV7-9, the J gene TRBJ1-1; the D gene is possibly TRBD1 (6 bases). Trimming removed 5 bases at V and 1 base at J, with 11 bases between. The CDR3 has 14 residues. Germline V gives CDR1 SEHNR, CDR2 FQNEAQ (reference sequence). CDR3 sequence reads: CASSKQGSNTEAFF. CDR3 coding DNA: TGTGCCAGCAGCAAACAGGGATCGAACACTGAAGCTTTCTTT.

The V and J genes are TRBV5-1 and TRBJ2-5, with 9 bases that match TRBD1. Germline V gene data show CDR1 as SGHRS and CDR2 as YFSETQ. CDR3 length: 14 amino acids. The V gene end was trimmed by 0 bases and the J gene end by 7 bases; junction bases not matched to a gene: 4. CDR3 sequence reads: CASSLGQGDGTQYF. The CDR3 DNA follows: TGCGCCAGCAGCTTGGGACAGGGGGACGGGACCCAGTACTTC. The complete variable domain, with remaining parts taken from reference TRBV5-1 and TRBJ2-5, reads KAGVTQTPRYLIKTRGQQVTLSCSPISGHRSVSWYQQTPGQGLQFLFEYFSETQRNKGNFPGRFSGRQFSNSRSEMNVSTLELGDSALYLCASSLGQGDGTQYFGPGTRLLVL.

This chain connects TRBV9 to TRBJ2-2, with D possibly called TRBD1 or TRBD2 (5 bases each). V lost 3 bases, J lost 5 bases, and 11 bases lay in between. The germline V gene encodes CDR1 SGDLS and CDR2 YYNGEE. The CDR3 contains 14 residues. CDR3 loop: CASSAGLETGELFF. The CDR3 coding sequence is TGTGCCAGCAGCGCGGGGCTAGAAACCGGGGAGCTGTTTTTT.

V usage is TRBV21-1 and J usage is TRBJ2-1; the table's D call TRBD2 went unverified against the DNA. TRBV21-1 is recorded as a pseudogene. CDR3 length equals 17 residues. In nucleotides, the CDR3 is TGTGCCAGCAGCACAGTGGGTGAGACTAGAACGCAGAATGAGCAGTTCTTC. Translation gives CASSTVGETRTQNEQFF.